Sequencing of this T cell receptor (beta chain) was carried out in a study of blood T cell repertoires in COVID-19. Across the whole study: Acute and convalescent COVID-19 samples came from the United States, Italy and Spain. Sources were T cells, B-cell-depleted T cells, or PBMCs; the material itself was cDNA or gDNA.

Per the authors' pipeline: Reference gene primer amplification gave nucleated cell count estimates. Clones were read by immunoSEQ multiplex PCR, and TCRdb kept only the in-frame ones, dropping some. The V and J calls and clone size come from that table; D and trimming were worked out from the DNA. The sample lists about 160,000 clones; about 90% were seen once. This TCR was recovered from a woman aged 70-85 years with acute or convalescent COVID-19. The specimen was peripheral blood.

DNA for the CDR3: TGTGCCAGCAGCTTATCTGGAGATAGCAATCAGCCCCAGCATTTT. It specifies CASSLSGDSNQPQHF. The V and J genes are TRBV5-8 and TRBJ1-5; no definite D call. CDR3 length: 15 amino acids. V lost 2 bases to trimming and J lost 0 bases, with 9 bases between them. CDR1 is SGHTS, CDR2 YDEGEE, per germline.